This passage covers 5 T cell receptor beta chains from one sample sequenced in a study of T cell repertoires in ileal Crohn's disease. This sample's time point: neoterminal ileum biopsy at postoperative endoscopy, about 6 months after surgery. Here immunoSEQ multiplex PCR was the method, and the copy in TCRdb shows in-frame clones only, minus some. Here the sample spans around 7,800 clones, 65% to 80% being singletons. Sample: ileal tissue. These receptors were obtained from an adult with Crohn's disease.

The V and J genes are TRBV7-2 and TRBJ2-7, with 13 positions matching TRBD2. CDR1 is SGHTA and CDR2 is FQGNSA in the germline V gene. CDR3 length: 17 residues. The J segment lost 7 bases and the V segment lost 1 base, leaving 10 bases of the junction unmatched. CDR3 protein: CASSLVPPGLAGSEQYF. CDR3 sequence (DNA): TGTGCCAGCAGCTTAGTTCCTCCGGGACTAGCGGGGTCTGAGCAGTACTTC.

V and J are TRBV5-1 and TRBJ1-3; 8 bases are shared with TRBD1. The CDR3 covers 13 residues. After removal of 8 bases from V and 3 bases from J, the junction contained 4 bases not matched to a gene. Germline V lookup: CDR1 SGHRS, CDR2 YFSETQ. As DNA, the CDR3 is TGCGCCAGTAAGACAGGGGATGGAAACACCATATATTTT. It is translated as CASKTGDGNTIYF.

The V call is TRBV19, the J call TRBJ2-3; TRBD2 matches 10 bases. This CDR3 contains 16 residues. V was pared by 10 bases and J by 0 bases, with 10 bases of the junction left unmatched. Germline V CDR1 and CDR2: LNHDA, SQIVND (reference sequence). The CDR3 DNA reads as TGTGCCACCGCCCTTAGCGGGGGGTCTAGCACAGATACGCAGTATTTT. This translates into CATALSGGSSTDTQYF.

J is TRBJ1-6 and V is TRBV7-3; D is uncertain. Germline V gene lookup returns CDR1 SGHTA and CDR2 FQGTGA. Trimming removed 6 bases at V and 7 bases at J, with 10 bases between. This CDR3 comprises 13 residues. In nucleotides, the CDR3 is TGTGCCAGCAGTCAAGTAGTCAATTCACCCCTCCACTTT. Translated: CASSQVVNSPLHF.

V usage is TRBV29-1 and J usage is TRBJ1-5; D unclear. V was pared by 6 bases and J by 7 bases, with 16 bases between. The germline gives CDR1 SQVTM, CDR2 ANQGSEA. This CDR3 comprises 13 residues. This CDR3 reads CSVPRERRQPQHF. CDR3 coding DNA: TGCAGCGTCCCCCGGGAGAGGAGACAGCCCCAGCATTTT. Full variable domain (outside the CDR3, taken from reference TRBV29-1 and TRBJ1-5): SAVISQKPSRDICQRGTSLTIQCQVDSQVTMMFWYRQQPGQSLTLIATANQGSEATYESGFVIDKFPISRPNLTFSTLTVSNMSPEDSSIYLCSVPRERRQPQHFGDGTRLSIL.